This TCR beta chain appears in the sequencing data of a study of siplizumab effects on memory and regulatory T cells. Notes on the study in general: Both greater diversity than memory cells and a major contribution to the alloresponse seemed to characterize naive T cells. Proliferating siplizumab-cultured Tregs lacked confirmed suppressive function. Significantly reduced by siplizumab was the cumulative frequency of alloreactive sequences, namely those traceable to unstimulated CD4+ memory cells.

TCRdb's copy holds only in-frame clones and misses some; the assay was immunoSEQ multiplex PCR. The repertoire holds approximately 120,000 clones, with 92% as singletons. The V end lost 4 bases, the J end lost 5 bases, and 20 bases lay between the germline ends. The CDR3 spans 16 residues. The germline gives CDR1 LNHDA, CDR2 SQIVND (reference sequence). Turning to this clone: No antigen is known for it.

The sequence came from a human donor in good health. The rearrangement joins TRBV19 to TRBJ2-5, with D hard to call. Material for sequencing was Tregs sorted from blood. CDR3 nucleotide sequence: TGTGCCAGTAGTACCACCATGAGCAGTCCCGCTGAGACCCAGTACTTC. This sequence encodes CASSTTMSSPAETQYF.